Detailed here is one T cell receptor (beta chain). Antigen: not known. These data originate in a study of a mutant IDH1 vaccine in newly diagnosed glioma. About the research overall: Vaccinations were initiated 4-6 weeks following radiotherapy alone, or were given together with temozolomide cycles. The treated group averaged 40.4 years old and was roughly 62% male, about 40% female. Most patients had received both radiotherapy and temozolomide, the prior options being radiotherapy, temozolomide, or both.

Study findings and constraints: Among all patients, vaccine-induced immune responses occurred in roughly 93%.

Deletions cut 0 bases from V and 6 bases from J, with 15 bases between. Germline V gene sequence: CDR1 KGHSH, CDR2 LQKENI. There are 15 residues in the CDR3. Time point given: week 23, last vaccination. The content of each vaccine dose was 300 ug of mutant IDH1 20-mer peptide, and topical imiquimod accompanied it. The protocol was immunoSEQ multiplex PCR, while the TCRdb copy is restricted to in-frame clones and leaves out a portion. The sample has about 65,000 clones, more than 75% seen once. V and J are TRBV18 and TRBJ2-7, with D perhaps matching TRBD1 (6 bases). The sample in question was PBMCs, obtained from a glioma patient whose treatment included an IDH1 peptide vaccine. The TCR sequence derives from a man aged 30 to 45 with glioma. The CDR3 loop reads CASSPPSQGRLEQYF. DNA for the CDR3: TGTGCCAGCTCACCACCATCACAGGGACGTCTCGAGCAGTACTTC.